The 10 T cell receptor beta chains reported below all come from one sample, sequenced in a study of blood T cell repertoires in COVID-19. Clones were read by immunoSEQ multiplex PCR, and TCRdb kept only the in-frame ones, dropping some. The table lists 25,000 to 30,000 clones, approximately 90% of them singletons. The sample comprised peripheral blood. The receptors come from a human donor in a cohort sampled during active COVID-19.

This clone was observed once. V gene TRBV7-3 combines with J gene TRBJ2-2, with 9 bases fitting TRBD2. CDR1 is SGHTA and CDR2 is FQGTGA in the germline V gene. Losses at the gene ends were 2 bases for V and 1 base for J; bases not matched to a gene: 5. The CDR3 length is 17 residues. The CDR3 loop is CASSLVALAGNTGELFF. Written as DNA, the CDR3 is TGTGCCAGCAGCTTAGTGGCACTAGCGGGGAACACCGGGGAGCTGTTTTTT.

The chain couples TRBV11-2 to TRBJ2-1; no firm D call. Trimming shortened V by 3 bases and J by 0 bases, and 9 bases separated the two germline ends. The CDR3 runs 15 residues. The germline CDR1 and CDR2 sequences are SGHAT and FQNNGV. Here the CDR3 reads CASSFGPSSYNEQFF. CDR3 sequence (DNA): TGTGCCAGCAGCTTTGGGCCGAGCTCCTACAATGAGCAGTTCTTC.

The J gene is TRBJ1-6, the V gene TRBV6-5, with TRBD1 matching 7 bases. V shed 4 bases and J 3 bases; nucleotides not matched to a gene: 3. The CDR3 totals 15 residues. Per germline, CDR1 MNHEY and CDR2 SVGAGI. The CDR3 sequence is CASSLTGNYNSPLHF. The DNA for the CDR3 is TGTGCCAGCAGTTTGACAGGGAACTATAATTCACCCCTCCACTTT.

The chain recombines TRBV2 with TRBJ1-2; a weak D match, TRBD1 (5 bases). Germline V CDR1 and CDR2: SNHLY, FYNNEI. V was pared by 4 bases and J by 4 bases, with 13 bases between. The CDR3 is 14 amino acids. The CDR3 bases are TGTGCCAGCAGTGCCAGGGCGGCCTCCTATGGCTACACCTTC. Its translation is CASSARAASYGYTF.

The CDR3 reads CASSLVGSRQETQYF. Written as DNA, the CDR3 is TGTGCCAGCAGCCTGGTGGGCAGTCGACAAGAGACCCAGTACTTC. V is TRBV5-4 and J is TRBJ2-5; D unresolved. Germline V lookup: CDR1 SGHNT, CDR2 YYREEE (reference sequence). CDR3 size: 15 residues. V was pared by 4 bases and J by 2 bases, with 15 bases between. The entire variable domain, with the rest obtained from reference TRBV5-4 and TRBJ2-5, is as follows: ETGVTQSPTHLIKTRGQQVTLRCSSQSGHNTVSWYQQALGQGPQFIFQYYREEENGRGNFPPRFSGLQFPNYSSELNVNALELDDSALYLCASSLVGSRQETQYFGPGTRLLVL.

The CDR3 nucleotides are TGTGCCAGCAGCCCTCCGTCAGGGCCCCAAGAGACCCAGTACTTC. Its translation is CASSPPSGPQETQYF. The chain couples TRBV6-2 or TRBV6-3 to TRBJ2-5; tentatively, D is TRBD1 (5 bases). Trimming removed 6 bases at V and 1 base at J, with 15 bases between. Looked up from germline, CDR1 is MNHEY and CDR2 is SVGEGT. This CDR3 has 15 amino acids.

This chain connects TRBV12-5 to TRBJ2-7; D perhaps matches TRBD1 (5 bases). The CDR3 is made up of 12 amino acids. V dropped 8 bases and J dropped 3 bases, with 11 bases sitting between them. Germline V lookup: CDR1 LGHNT, CDR2 FRNRAP. The CDR3 spells CASWGDYYEQYF. The CDR3 DNA is TGTGCTAGTTGGGGCGATTACTACGAGCAGTACTTC.

This rearrangement joins TRBV15 to TRBJ2-2, with TRBD1 identical over 8 bases. The CDR3 is 19 amino acids. The V gene end was trimmed by 1 base and the J gene end by 6 bases; junction bases not matched to a gene: 16. Per germline, CDR1 LNHNV and CDR2 YYDKDF (reference sequence). The CDR3 DNA reads as TGTGCCACCAGCAGAGTTTTTATTTTCGGACAGGGAGACGCCGGGGAGCTGTTTTTT. It translates to CATSRVFIFGQGDAGELFF.

V and J are TRBV27 and TRBJ1-2; 10 nucleotides align to TRBD1. The CDR3 totals 16 residues. With V trimmed by 5 bases and J by 5 bases, 11 bases remained unmatched. Germline-derived CDR1 and CDR2 are MNHEY and SMNVEV (reference sequence). CDR3 nucleotide sequence: TGTGCCAGCAGTACCTCGGCCGGGACAGGGGTTTATGGCTACACCTTC. Amino acid sequence: CASSTSAGTGVYGYTF.

V gene TRBV3-1 (or the pseudogene TRBV3-2) combines with J gene TRBJ2-5; 14 bases are shared with TRBD2. Germline assignment: CDR1 LGHDT and CDR2 YNNKEL (reference sequence). The V segment lost 1 base and the J segment 7 bases; nucleotides outside the gene matches: 5. The CDR3 runs 16 residues. CDR3 nucleotide sequence: TGTGCCAGCAGCCAAGGACTAGCGGGGGGGGGCGTGACCCAGTACTTC. Protein: CASSQGLAGGGVTQYF.